These 13 T cell receptor beta chains share one sample of origin, sequenced in a study of blood T cell repertoires in COVID-19. Sequenced by immunoSEQ multiplex PCR; TCRdb stores in-frame clones only, minus some. The data show about 310,000 clones, about 91% seen once. The sequenced sample consisted of PBMCs or T cells enriched from blood (not recorded which). The receptor source for this set is a woman under 30 who had recovered from COVID-19.

V is TRBV27 and J is TRBJ2-3, with 11 bases lining up with TRBD2. The CDR3 consists of 16 residues. The germline CDR1 and CDR2 sequences are MNHEY and SMNVEV (reference sequence). After removal of 7 bases from V and 1 base from J, the junction contained 7 bases not matched to a gene. The CDR3 reads CASTKIAGGGTDTQYF. CDR3 nucleotides: TGTGCCAGCACCAAGATAGCGGGGGGGGGCACAGATACGCAGTATTTT.

The chain recombines TRBV6-5 with TRBJ1-1; possibly TRBD1 for D (5 bases). Trimming removed 4 bases at V and 6 bases at J, with 12 bases between. The CDR3 is 13 residues long. The germline V gene has CDR1 MNHEY and CDR2 SVGAGI. As DNA, the CDR3 is TGTGCCAGCAGTTTGATTAGACAGTCTGAAGCTTTCTTT. Its protein product is CASSLIRQSEAFF.

This chain uses TRBV7-2 with TRBJ2-7, with unresolved D. The CDR3 length is 12 residues. Trimming removed 2 bases from V and 3 bases from J, with 5 bases in between. Germline V lookup: CDR1 SGHTA, CDR2 FQGNSA. The CDR3 DNA follows: TGTGCCAGCAGCTTAACAGTCTACGAGCAGTACTTC. Encoded protein: CASSLTVYEQYF.

V gene TRBV28 combines with J gene TRBJ1-2, with TRBD1 as a possible D gene (5 bases). Germline V gene lookup returns CDR1 MDHEN and CDR2 SYDVKM. The CDR3 length is 15 residues. Between the trimmed V and J ends, which lost 3 bases and 8 bases, there was a span of 19 bases. CDR3 loop: CASSFLTAPLRGYTF. CDR3 coding DNA: TGTGCCAGCAGTTTTTTGACAGCCCCTCTTCGAGGCTACACCTTC.

The V and J genes are TRBV4-3 and TRBJ2-4, with D possibly matching TRBD2 (6 bases). Looked up from germline, CDR1 is LGHNA and CDR2 is YSLEER. This CDR3 is built from 14 residues. Trimming shortened V by 3 bases and J by 7 bases, and 13 bases separated the two germline ends. CDR3: CASSQTGGTNIQYF. Here the CDR3 DNA reads TGCGCCAGCAGCCAGACTGGAGGGACGAACATTCAGTACTTC.

This clone was found once. This chain links TRBV6-5 with TRBJ1-1; TRBD1 agrees at 8 bases. V shed 6 bases, J shed 3 bases, and the junction held 6 bases outside the gene matches. Germline lookup yields CDR1 MNHEY and CDR2 SVGAGI. This CDR3 has 14 residues. CDR3 amino acids: CASRKGQDYTEAFF. The CDR3 DNA sequence: TGTGCCAGCAGGAAGGGACAGGACTACACTGAAGCTTTCTTT.

This chain uses TRBV21-1 with TRBJ1-5. TRBV21-1 is reported as a pseudogene. This CDR3 has 18 residues. CDR3 amino acids: CASSKSGPGPTGNQPQHF. The CDR3 DNA reads TGTGCCAGCAGCAAAAGCGGGCCGGGACCAACTGGCAATCAGCCCCAGCATTTT.

The chain uses TRBV27 and TRBJ2-7; possibly TRBD2 for D (5 bases). V lost 1 base and J lost 9, with 13 bases in between. The CDR3 length is 13 residues. CDR1 and CDR2 from the germline V gene are MNHEY and SMNVEV (reference sequence). The CDR3 DNA sequence: TGTGCCAGCAGTTTATTGGGAGACTTCTGGCAGTACTTC. Translation gives CASSLLGDFWQYF.

The rearrangement uses TRBV18 and TRBJ1-4; a possible D gene is TRBD1 (5 bases). The length of the CDR3 is 16 residues. CDR1 and CDR2 (germline): KGHSH, LQKENI. Trimming removed 3 bases at V and 7 bases at J, with 18 bases between. CDR3 amino acids: CASSPTAGRGGEKLFF. Here the CDR3 DNA reads TGTGCCAGCTCACCGACAGCAGGGAGGGGAGGTGAAAAACTGTTTTTT.

Points on this clone: Other DNA variants within this sample encode the same CDR3. Here the CDR3 DNA reads TGTGCCAGCAGCCTGGGACTAGCGGGAGGGACCGGGGAGCTGTTTTTT. Translation gives CASSLGLAGGTGELFF. The J gene is TRBJ2-2, the V gene TRBV7-3; 16 bases agree with TRBD2. The length of the CDR3 is 16 residues. Germline V lookup: CDR1 SGHTA, CDR2 FQGTGA. The V gene end was trimmed by 5 bases and the J gene end by 5 bases; junction bases not matched to a gene: 2.

The chain recombines TRBV7-2 with TRBJ2-7, with D uncertain. The CDR3 has 15 residues. The V end was cut by 4 bases, the J end by 3 bases, with 16 bases between. Germline lookup yields CDR1 SGHTA and CDR2 FQGNSA. CDR3 in amino acids: CASSSYPGGHYEQYF. The CDR3 DNA sequence: TGTGCCAGCAGCTCTTATCCGGGTGGTCACTACGAGCAGTACTTC. The full variable domain, completed using reference TRBV7-2 and TRBJ2-7, is GAGVSQSPSNKVTEKGKDVELRCDPISGHTALYWYRQSLGQGLEFLIYFQGNSAPDKSGLPSDRFSAERTGGSVSTLTIQRTQQEDSAVYLCASSSYPGGHYEQYFGPGTRLTVT.

In DNA, the CDR3 is TGCAGCGTTGTTGGGGACAGGGCCACTGGCTACACCTTC. As protein: CSVVGDRATGYTF. The chain links TRBV29-1 to TRBJ1-2; 9 bases match TRBD1. The CDR3 is 13 residues long. Looked up from germline, CDR1 is SQVTM and CDR2 is ANQGSEA. V shed 4 bases and J 7 bases; nucleotides not matched to a gene: 7.

The chain is built from TRBV28 and TRBJ1-2, with 7 bases matching TRBD1. The V gene end was trimmed by 3 bases and the J gene end by 5 bases; junction bases not matched to a gene: 9. Germline V CDR1 and CDR2: MDHEN, SYDVKM. This CDR3 spans 15 amino acids. CDR3 loop: CASSFYPGGSYGYTF. CDR3 bases: TGTGCCAGCAGTTTTTACCCAGGGGGGTCTTATGGCTACACCTTC.